This TCR beta chain was sequenced in a study of identical twins. Findings and caveats of the study: Beta out-of-frame sequences showed weaker excess sharing between twins.

About this clonotype: The antigen is not known.

Healthy Caucasians supplied all donations. The germline CDR1 and CDR2 sequences are SGHRS and YFSETQ. The CDR3 runs to 14 residues. The germline V and J ends were trimmed by 0 bases and 2 bases, with 7 bases remaining between them. Using its own MiXCR run on the 5' RACE reads, TCRdb lists one record per CDR3 protein. The sample lists approximately 500,000 distinct CDR3 sequences, 24% occurring once. These data are also associated with another study on T cells expressing NK-cell markers. That source reports: The authors applied an anti-gamma-delta TCR antibody in several experiments, and it restricted sorting to alpha-beta TCR T cells. As a fraction of CD8+ T cells, dominant NKG2C+ clonotypes reached roughly 1.0-7.0% in roughly 6 donors.

Sequenced input: CD4+ T cells sorted from blood. The chain has TRBV5-1 and TRBJ2-3; D uncertain. The clonotype was recovered from a young woman in good health. CDR3 region: CASSLEAPTDTQYF. The CDR3 DNA is TGCGCCAGCAGCTTGGAGGCACCCACAGATACGCAGTATTTT.